These T cell receptor beta chains were read from a single sample in a study of follicular helper T cells after annual influenza vaccination. Sequenced by immunoSEQ multiplex PCR; TCRdb stores in-frame clones only, minus some. The data show roughly 9,600 clones, about four fifths seen once. Sequenced material: CXCR5- memory CD4+ T cells sorted from blood, taken 7 days after influenza vaccination. These receptors were collected from an adult who received the influenza vaccine. CDR3s include the opening cysteine and the closing phenylalanine or tryptophan.

j_call v_call cdr3_aa
TRBJ1-4 TRBV5-1 CASSLEGAREKLFF
TRBJ2-3 TRBV29-1 CSVGDREPSTDTQYF
TRBJ1-2 TRBV19 CASSIGYQKPSF
TRBJ1-1 TRBV7-2 CASVRPNTEAFF
TRBJ1-2 TRBV2 CASSDNQVDYGYTF
TRBJ2-1 TRBV11-3 CASSHTSGRAGYNEQFF
TRBJ2-3 TRBV4-3 CASSQDGAGDTQYF
TRBJ2-1 TRBV18 CASSPQEGMKHNEQFF
TRBJ2-7 TRBV5-1 CASSTQGQGAYEQYF
TRBJ2-2 TRBV12-5 CASGSGTGRAAGELFF
TRBJ1-1 TRBV9 CASSAYRGLEGTEAFF
TRBJ1-4 TRBV6-1 CASSEAPSNEKLFF
TRBJ1-3 TRBV6-1 CASSLQGGSGNTIYF
TRBJ2-2 TRBV29-1 CSVGDSPNTGELFF
TRBJ2-1 TRBV19 CASRTSGFSDEQFF
TRBJ1-2 TRBV19 CASSAPGQANSGYTF
TRBJ1-1 TRBV27 CASLEDRDGTEAFF
TRBJ2-3 TRBV19 CASTPGSLGTDTQYF
TRBJ2-7 TRBV4-1 CASSLERSGTEYSYEQYF
TRBJ1-5 TRBV5-1 CASSLAGDQPQHF
TRBJ1-1 TRBV5-8 CASSHPPDGEAFF
TRBJ1-1 TRBV11-3 CASSLAGNTEAFF
TRBJ2-2 TRBV30 CAWSARTGGTANTGELFF
TRBJ1-1 TRBV29-1 CSVYRWDKNTEAFF
TRBJ1-4 TRBV25-1 CASSEDRTTNEKLFF
TRBJ2-1 TRBV28 CASSFGYNEQFF
TRBJ2-1 TRBV9 CASSRTGSSYNEQFF
TRBJ2-1 TRBV5-6 CASSRPGTGVDNEQFF
TRBJ2-5 TRBV6-6 CASSYSVGETQYF
TRBJ2-7 TRBV5-6 CASSLTGNEQYF
TRBJ1-1 TRBV28 CATARRQGIEAFF
TRBJ1-4 TRBV6-6 CASIALKGEKLFF
TRBJ2-7 TRBV9 CASSVGRDLSYEQYF
TRBJ1-5 TRBV2 CASHYTGQQPQHF
TRBJ1-2 TRBV5-6 CASSSPPNQVGYTF
TRBJ2-7 TRBV5-1 CASSGADWQQYF
TRBJ2-1 TRBV9 CASSPRDSSYNEQFF
TRBJ1-1 TRBV11-2 CASSLVGSSTEAFF
TRBJ1-1 TRBV28 CASSPPRGMNTEAFF
TRBJ2-1 TRBV15 CATSRLRLAGYNEQFF
TRBJ2-3 TRBV6-6 CASSYYSGRGTDTQYF
TRBJ2-1 TRBV18 CASSQRQTAQEQFF
TRBJ2-3 TRBV6-5 CASSLSGAFTDTQYF
TRBJ2-7 TRBV18 CASSPPYPGDEQYF
TRBJ1-2 TRBV19 CASTFDPTNYGYTF
TRBJ1-6 TRBV5-4 CASSSQQGINSPLHF
TRBJ1-2 TRBV7-9 CASSLNGVAGHGYTF
TRBJ2-1 TRBV27 CASSFRGTSGSYSYNEQFF
TRBJ1-1 TRBV28 CASTPAAGTPEAFF
TRBJ2-3 TRBV18 CASSPRSGTDTQYF